This is a list of T cell receptor beta chains from one sample in a study of cytomegalovirus exposure and HLA in healthy donors. Measured with immunoSEQ multiplex PCR; TCRdb has only the in-frame clones, and not every one. Among some 44,000 clones listed, 50% were seen once. The sequenced material came from PBMCs. The receptors shown here come from a human donor in good health. Both conserved end residues are part of each CDR3. D genes are given only for firm matches. Clone size is given for some rows only: seen once, a few or many times, or a class if the clone is expanded.

clone_size	v_call	d_call	j_call	cdr3_aa	cdr3_nt
NA	TRBV29-1	NA	TRBJ2-1	CSVERVFNEQFF	TGCAGCGTTGAACGAGTCTTCAATGAGCAGTTCTTC
NA	TRBV28	TRBD1	TRBJ2-3	CASSPFRTGSTDTQYF	TGTGCCAGCAGTCCCTTTCGGACAGGGAGCACAGATACGCAGTATTTT
few	TRBV10-3	NA	TRBJ2-2	CAIKAGPGELFF	TGTGCCATCAAGGCAGGGCCCGGGGAGCTGTTTTTT
NA	TRBV6-6	TRBD2	TRBJ2-2	CASKAGENTGELFF	TGTGCCAGCAAAGCGGGGGAGAACACCGGGGAGCTGTTTTTT
NA	TRBV7-8	TRBD1	TRBJ1-6	CASSFGVTGANSPLHF	TGTGCCAGCAGCTTCGGGGTGACAGGGGCAAATTCACCCCTCCACTTT
few	TRBV6-5	TRBD1	TRBJ1-6	CASSYPRGKNSPLHF	TGTGCCAGCAGTTACCCCAGGGGGAAGAATTCACCCCTCCACTTT
few	TRBV28	TRBD1	TRBJ1-5	CASSLWGQGSRNQPQHF	TGTGCCAGCAGTTTGTGGGGACAGGGAAGCCGCAATCAGCCCCAGCATTTT
NA	TRBV4-3	NA	TRBJ2-1	CASSQDAVGVGTYNEQFF	TGCGCCAGCAGCCAAGATGCGGTGGGGGTCGGGACATACAATGAGCAGTTCTTC
NA	TRBV4-3	TRBD1	TRBJ2-5	CASSQGMGTGQPETQYF	TGCGCCAGCAGCCAAGGGATGGGGACGGGACAGCCGGAGACCCAGTACTTC
NA	TRBV28	NA	TRBJ1-5	CASSMAGVRRPQHF	TGTGCCAGCAGCATGGCGGGGGTCCGGAGGCCCCAGCATTTT
few	TRBV7-2	NA	TRBJ1-5	CASSTDSSNQPQHF	TGTGCCAGCAGCACGGACAGTTCCAATCAGCCCCAGCATTTT
NA	TRBV21-1	NA	TRBJ1-5	CASSKLRYNQPQHF	TGTGCCAGCTCCAAACTACGGTACAATCAGCCCCAGCATTTT
NA	TRBV19	TRBD1	TRBJ1-4	CASRGQGGDEKLFF	TGTGCCAGTAGGGGACAGGGAGGAGATGAAAAACTGTTTTTT
few	TRBV5-1	TRBD1	TRBJ1-3	CASSLPLGTGMDTIYF	TGCGCCAGCAGCTTGCCCCTAGGGACAGGGATGGACACCATATATTTT
NA	TRBV7-2	TRBD2	TRBJ2-3	CASSLAGSGADTQYF	TGTGCCAGCAGCTTAGCGGGTAGCGGGGCAGATACGCAGTATTTT
NA	TRBV9	NA	TRBJ2-2	CASSVGRGEDAGELFF	TGTGCCAGCAGCGTCGGCAGGGGGGAGGACGCCGGGGAGCTGTTTTTT
NA	TRBV4-3	TRBD1	TRBJ1-4	CASSQEVPGQGAEKLFF	TGCGCCAGCAGCCAAGAAGTACCGGGACAGGGGGCTGAAAAACTGTTTTTT
few	TRBV6-5	NA	TRBJ2-7	CASTTGYEQYF	TGTGCCAGCACTACAGGGTACGAGCAGTACTTC
few	TRBV10-3	NA	TRBJ1-2	CAISQKWADGYGYTF	TGTGCCATCAGTCAGAAATGGGCTGACGGCTATGGCTACACCTTC
once	TRBV7-5	NA	TRBJ2-5	CVRSRLGTQYF	TGTGTCAGAAGCCGCCTAGGGACCCAGTACTTC
NA	TRBV18	TRBD1	TRBJ1-6	CASSPNVAGGNSPLHF	TGTGCCAGCTCACCAAATGTGGCAGGGGGCAATTCACCCCTCCACTTT
few	TRBV4-3	NA	TRBJ2-3	CASSDGPGRKTDTQYF	TGCGCCAGCAGCGACGGTCCAGGGAGGAAGACAGATACGCAGTATTTT
once	TRBV6-1	TRBD1	TRBJ2-7	CASTDRGTEQYF	TGTGCCAGCACGGACAGGGGAACCGAGCAGTACTTC
NA	TRBV15	NA	TRBJ1-2	CATSRDRSHNYGYTF	TGTGCCACCAGCAGAGACAGATCGCACAACTATGGCTACACCTTC
NA	TRBV25-1	NA	TRBJ2-2	CASSDGTLNTGELFF	TGTGCCAGCAGTGACGGGACACTTAACACCGGGGAGCTGTTTTTT
NA	TRBV7-2	TRBD1	TRBJ1-6	CASSLTGQGRSPLHF	TGTGCCAGCAGCTTGACGGGACAGGGAAGGTCACCCCTCCACTTT
NA	TRBV9	NA	TRBJ1-1	CASSVVVGGTEAFF	TGTGCCAGCAGCGTAGTGGTGGGGGGTACTGAAGCTTTCTTT
NA	TRBV18	NA	TRBJ1-2	CASSPTGGAKYGYTF	TGTGCCAGCTCACCAACTGGGGGCGCAAAATATGGCTACACCTTC
few	TRBV6-1	TRBD1	TRBJ2-7	CASSVGTVREQYF	TGTGCCAGCAGTGTTGGGACAGTACGCGAGCAGTACTTC
NA	TRBV14	TRBD2	TRBJ2-1	CASSSTLGGPYNEQFF	TGTGCCAGCAGCTCAACGTTGGGAGGGCCCTACAATGAGCAGTTCTTC
NA	TRBV19	NA	TRBJ1-3	CASKNRIGVSGNTIYF	TGTGCCAGTAAAAACAGGATTGGGGTCTCTGGAAACACCATATATTTT
NA	TRBV6-5	NA	TRBJ2-7	CASSYLRGNYEQYF	TGTGCCAGCAGTTACCTACGGGGGAACTACGAGCAGTACTTC
NA	TRBV15	TRBD1	TRBJ1-4	CATSRVGTANEKLFF	TGTGCCACCAGCAGAGTCGGGACAGCTAATGAAAAACTGTTTTTT
NA	TRBV29-1	NA	TRBJ1-2	CSVEDRAYGYTF	TGCAGCGTTGAAGATCGAGCCTATGGCTACACCTTC
NA	TRBV7-9	NA	TRBJ2-7	CASSLISYEQYF	TGTGCCAGCAGCCTTATATCCTACGAGCAGTACTTC
NA	TRBV7-9	NA	TRBJ1-1	CASSFDSRGAFF	TGTGCCAGCAGCTTTGACAGTAGGGGGGCTTTCTTT
NA	TRBV27	NA	TRBJ2-7	CASSLSTGGGEQYF	TGTGCCAGCAGCCTCTCGACAGGCGGGGGAGAGCAGTACTTC
NA	TRBV30	NA	TRBJ1-1	CAWSGGGRTEAFF	TGTGCCTGGAGTGGGGGCGGACGCACTGAAGCTTTCTTT
NA	TRBV4-3	TRBD1	TRBJ2-3	CASSQDKGATDTQYF	TGCGCCAGCAGCCAAGACAAGGGGGCCACAGATACGCAGTATTTT
NA	TRBV7-7	TRBD2	TRBJ2-3	CASSEGLAGKDTQYF	TGTGCTAGCAGTGAGGGACTAGCGGGGAAAGATACGCAGTATTTT
hyperexpanded	TRBV6-5	TRBD1	TRBJ1-1	CASSYQGTVEAFF	TGTGCCAGCAGTTATCAAGGGACAGTTGAAGCTTTCTTT
NA	TRBV11-2	NA	TRBJ2-7	CASSLAGYEQYF	TGTGCCAGCAGCTTGGCCGGGTACGAGCAGTACTTC
few	TRBV7-2	NA	TRBJ2-3	CASSPKAYGLARTDTQYF	TGTGCCAGCAGCCCAAAGGCGTATGGTCTAGCGCGCACAGATACGCAGTATTTT
few	TRBV5-4	TRBD2	TRBJ2-1	CASSLQLGTSPLGEQFF	TGTGCCAGCAGCTTGCAACTTGGGACTAGCCCTCTCGGAGAGCAGTTCTTC
NA	TRBV6-1	NA	TRBJ1-6	CASSGNGGLYPLHF	TGTGCCAGCAGTGGTAACGGGGGGCTCTACCCCCTCCACTTT
NA	TRBV18	NA	TRBJ2-7	CASSPPERSRYEQYF	TGTGCCAGCTCACCCCCGGAGCGTTCGCGCTACGAGCAGTACTTC
NA	TRBV5-6	NA	TRBJ1-3	CASSLGAGSSGNTIYF	TGTGCCAGCAGCTTGGGCGCCGGGAGCTCTGGAAACACCATATATTTT
few	TRBV6-5	NA	TRBJ2-7	CASRKDSYEQYF	TGTGCCAGCAGGAAGGACAGCTACGAGCAGTACTTC
few	TRBV19	TRBD2	TRBJ2-1	CASSDQTSGLNEQFF	TGTGCCAGTAGTGACCAGACTAGCGGGTTAAATGAGCAGTTCTTC
NA	TRBV7-2	NA	TRBJ2-2	CASSLLAGFEGGELFF	TGTGCCAGCAGCTTATTGGCGGGGTTTGAGGGCGGGGAGCTGTTTTTT
few	TRBV7-9	NA	TRBJ2-5	CASSPRRQETQYF	TGTGCCAGCAGCCCCCGCCGGCAAGAGACCCAGTACTTC
NA	TRBV7-6	NA	TRBJ2-7	CASSLSGPYEQYF	TGTGCCAGCAGCTTATCAGGGCCCTACGAGCAGTACTTC
NA	TRBV6-5	NA	TRBJ1-1	CASLPGAGSIEAFF	TGTGCCAGCCTCCCTGGGGCAGGGTCTATTGAAGCTTTCTTT
NA	TRBV5-8	NA	TRBJ2-2	CASGYLGDYTGELFF	TGTGCCAGCGGATATCTAGGGGACTACACCGGGGAGCTGTTTTTT
few	TRBV7-9	TRBD2	TRBJ2-3	CASSFSGTSATDTQYF	TGTGCCAGCAGCTTTAGCGGGACTAGCGCTACAGATACGCAGTATTTT
NA	TRBV7-6	NA	TRBJ1-2	CASSPGYTGKRGYGYTF	TGTGCCAGCAGCCCAGGATATACAGGGAAGCGTGGCTATGGCTACACCTTC
NA	TRBV19	TRBD2	TRBJ2-3	CASSKPPGRGGDTQYF	TGTGCCAGTAGTAAACCCCCCGGGAGGGGGGGAGATACGCAGTATTTT
few	TRBV11-2	TRBD1	TRBJ1-5	CASSLGTGMGSNQPQHF	TGTGCCAGCAGCTTAGGGACAGGGATGGGGAGCAATCAGCCCCAGCATTTT
NA	TRBV28	NA	TRBJ1-1	CASSLLGRVDTEAFF	TGTGCCAGCAGTTTATTGGGCAGGGTGGACACTGAAGCTTTCTTT